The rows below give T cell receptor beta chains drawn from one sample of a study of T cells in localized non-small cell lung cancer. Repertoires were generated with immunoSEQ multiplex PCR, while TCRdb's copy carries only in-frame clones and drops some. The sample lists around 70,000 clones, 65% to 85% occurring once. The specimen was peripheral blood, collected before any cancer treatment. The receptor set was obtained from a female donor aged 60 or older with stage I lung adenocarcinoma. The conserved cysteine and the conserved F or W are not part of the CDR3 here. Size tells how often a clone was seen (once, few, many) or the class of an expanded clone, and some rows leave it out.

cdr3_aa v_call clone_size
ASSLRGLDTEAF TRBV19 few
ASGNRDRGYNEQF TRBV2 .
SVALGNYGYT TRBV29-1 .
ASSLSHDGYT TRBV5-5 .
ASSLGSASYT TRBV5-4 once
ASSLHGGGEETQY TRBV7-9 few
ASSLLDISLTPNQPQH TRBV5-8 .
ASSMGTGVNNEQF TRBV19 .
SVVYRVNTEAF TRBV29-1 .
ASSLDVNNEQF TRBV7-6 once
ASSLSLDTQY TRBV5-1 .
ASSIDPGSQYEQY TRBV19 few
ASSVGYGGYT TRBV5-6 .
ATAEGLNSPLH TRBV7-3 .
ASSFFGTWTQY TRBV6-1 once
ASSEGGWDEQY TRBV6-1 few
ASSPQGGANTGELF TRBV7-3 .
ASDERSSYEQY TRBV6-1 once
ASSTRQHQETQY TRBV19 .
ASSLDGTRGNTIY TRBV5-1 .
ASSQVLANTEAF TRBV4-2 once
ASTFGGTLQETQY TRBV5-1 .
ASSLSGRDGEQY TRBV7-2 .
ASSQGGSPLH TRBV6-6 .
LLGPNYGYT TRBV7-9 few
ASSLMGSTTYEQY TRBV7-9 .
ASRSGPSLNEQF TRBV5-4 once
ASSQDVSRVYEQY TRBV4-3 .
ASSLAGGSSYEQY TRBV9 .
ASSYRARLNNSPLH TRBV6-5 .
ASSLLQGYNEQF TRBV5-1 .
ASSPRDRVNNEQF TRBV5-1 .
ASSLGTGAHEQF TRBV5-1 .
ASSSGGRDQETQY TRBV7-8 .
ASSMSLRDTQY TRBV19 .
ASRGNTEAF TRBV2 .
ASSFMDGGSSGTDTQY TRBV28 .
ASSTGTALYYEQY TRBV7-9 .
ASSFGRTVGKLF TRBV19 few
ASILAGGPSSTDTQY TRBV27 .
ASSPLGTEGETQY TRBV5-5 .
ASTRQRNYGYT TRBV19 .
ASSVSAGGDQPQH TRBV9 .
ASSDRQGAPEAF TRBV4-2 .
ASSYRGLAGYNEQF TRBV28 .
ASSRGFGQPQH TRBV19 .
ASCRGIGTDTQY TRBV6-1 .
ASSVVSAAGETQY TRBV9 .
ASRVQGPTEAF TRBV19 .
SARTVLAF TRBV20-1 once
ASSLLGFVWQN TRBV28 .
ASSLTGGPNQPQH TRBV11-2 once
ASSSSGVAGELF TRBV7-9 .